This passage covers 24 T cell receptor beta chains from one sample sequenced in a study of OX40 agonist ivuxolimab in advanced cancers. The assay was immunoSEQ multiplex PCR, and TCRdb's table has in-frame clones only and misses some. The sample lists tens of thousands of clones, approximately 89% occurring once. The starting material was CD4+ or CD8+ T cells sorted from blood, obtained in a trial of the OX40 agonist ivuxolimab. All receptors come from an adult with an advanced solid tumor such as melanoma, head and neck, liver or kidney cancer.

V usage is TRBV18 and J usage is TRBJ2-7; 11 bases are shared with TRBD1. J was trimmed by 7 bases and V by 3 bases; bases with no gene match: 8. Germline values: CDR1 KGHSH, CDR2 LQKENI. The CDR3 is 15 amino acids. CDR3 nucleotide sequence: TGTGCCAGCTCACCGCCGGGACAGGGGGTTTTAGAGCAGTACTTC. Its protein product is CASSPPGQGVLEQYF.

V gene TRBV2 combines with J gene TRBJ1-5; D is possibly TRBD1 (5 bases). The germline CDR1 and CDR2 sequences are SNHLY and FYNNEI. Trimming took 4 bases from V and 4 from J, leaving 11 bases between them. The CDR3 is made up of 14 amino acids. This CDR3 reads CASSGDGGNQPQHF. The CDR3 DNA reads TGTGCCAGCAGTGGTGACGGGGGGAATCAGCCCCAGCATTTT.

For the CDR3, the DNA is TGTGCCAGCTCACCACGTATGGAGGGGGTCACTGAAGCTTTCTTT. As protein: CASSPRMEGVTEAFF. The V and J genes are TRBV18 and TRBJ1-1, with a possible D match to TRBD1 (6 bases). This CDR3 spans 15 amino acids. V lost 1 base to trimming and J lost 4 bases, with 13 bases between them. Germline loops: CDR1 KGHSH, CDR2 LQKENI.

DNA of the CDR3: TGTGCCATCAGTGAGAGCGGGGGGGATCAGCCCCAGCATTTT. This codes for CAISESGGDQPQHF. The genes are TRBV10-3 and TRBJ1-5, with TRBD1 as a possible D gene (5 bases). V was shortened by 2 bases and J by 5 bases, with 10 bases between the two germline ends. The CDR3 is 14 amino acids. CDR1 ENHRY and CDR2 SYGVKD come from the germline V gene.

The gene calls are TRBV27 and TRBJ2-5; TRBD1 aligns across 7 bases. Germline V CDR1 and CDR2: MNHEY, SMNVEV (reference sequence). CDR3 length: 15 amino acids. The junction had 8 bases not matched to a gene; V was cut back by 2 bases and J by 5 bases. DNA for the CDR3: TGTGCCAGCAGTTTAGCCCCGACAGGGCGGGAGACCCAGTACTTC. Translating gives CASSLAPTGRETQYF.

J is TRBJ2-5 and V is TRBV29-1; unclear D gene. The CDR3 extends over 12 amino acids. Trimming took 4 bases from V and 7 from J, leaving 13 bases between them. CDR1 and CDR2 from the germline V gene are SQVTM and ANQGSEA. DNA for the CDR3: TGCAGCGTTGTTGCCGGGCACGGGACCCAGTACTTC. It yields the protein CSVVAGHGTQYF.

This clone showed up just a few times. This chain joins TRBV5-1 and TRBJ2-7; D is uncertain. CDR1 and CDR2 (germline): SGHRS, YFSETQ. The CDR3 is 13 residues long. V gave up 3 bases and J gave up 0 bases, with 7 bases separating them. The CDR3 here is CASSSPSSYEQYF. For the CDR3, the DNA is TGCGCCAGCAGCTCCCCTAGCTCCTACGAGCAGTACTTC.

The chain uses TRBV18 and TRBJ1-1; the D is unclear. This CDR3 has 14 amino acids. The V end was cut by 4 bases, the J end by 3 bases, with 12 bases between. CDR1 is KGHSH, CDR2 LQKENI, per germline. CDR3 sequence: CASSLLEVDTEAFF. CDR3 nucleotide sequence: TGTGCCAGCTCACTGCTGGAGGTCGACACTGAAGCTTTCTTT.

The chain has TRBV11-3 and TRBJ1-1, with D unresolved. V lost 1 base and J lost 1, with 4 bases in between. The V gene's germline CDR1 is SGHNT and CDR2 YENEEA. The CDR3 totals 13 residues. DNA for the CDR3: TGTGCCAGCAGCTTAGGTAGGAACACTGAAGCTTTCTTT. Translating gives CASSLGRNTEAFF.

This chain uses TRBV7-8 with TRBJ1-2, with no clear D. The CDR3 sequence is 16 residues long. In germline, CDR1 is SGHVS, CDR2 FQNEAQ. V was shortened by 5 bases and J by 3 bases, with 19 bases between the two germline ends. The CDR3 bases are TGTGCCAGCAGCCCCGGAGGCAGTCGAACATACTATGGCTACACCTTC. It yields the protein CASSPGGSRTYYGYTF.

The chain uses TRBV2 and TRBJ1-6, with D possibly matching TRBD1 (6 bases). CDR3 size: 15 residues. In germline, CDR1 is SNHLY, CDR2 FYNNEI. The ends were cut back, 8 bases at V and 3 bases at J, with 14 bases in the middle. The CDR3: CASVDRRDYNSPLHF. In DNA, the CDR3 is TGTGCCAGCGTCGACAGGCGAGACTATAATTCACCCCTCCACTTT.

V usage is TRBV6-1 and J usage is TRBJ1-3; TRBD1 is a possible D gene (5 bases). The V end was cut by 2 bases, the J end by 0 bases, with 11 bases between. This CDR3 comprises 16 residues. CDR1 is MNHNS, CDR2 SASEGT, per germline. In nucleotides, the CDR3 is TGTGCCAGCAGTGAACACGGGGGGAGCTCTGGAAACACCATATATTTT. The encoded protein is CASSEHGGSSGNTIYF.

The chain uses TRBV6-5 and TRBJ1-6; 7 nucleotides match TRBD1. Germline V gene data show CDR1 as MNHEY and CDR2 as SVGAGI. The ends lost 2 bases at V and 5 bases at J; junction bases unmatched: 3. CDR3 length: 15 amino acids. The CDR3 DNA sequence: TGTGCCAGCAGTTACGGGACAGCGAATAATTCACCCCTCCACTTT. As protein: CASSYGTANNSPLHF.

The chain links TRBV5-1 to TRBJ1-5; D might be TRBD1 (6 bases). The CDR3 is 13 residues long. The V gene's germline CDR1 is SGHRS and CDR2 YFSETQ. V was pared by 4 bases and J by 7 bases, with 12 bases between. This CDR3 reads CASSPLGAQPQHF. The CDR3 DNA sequence: TGCGCCAGCAGCCCTCTGGGGGCGCAGCCCCAGCATTTT.

This clone was found a few times. The V call is TRBV2, the J call TRBJ1-6; no clear D gene. The CDR3 contains 12 residues. Germline V lookup: CDR1 SNHLY, CDR2 FYNNEI. The V end was cut by 8 bases, the J end by 3 bases, with 5 bases between. CDR3 amino acids: CASRGYNSPLHF. Written as DNA, the CDR3 is TGTGCCAGCCGGGGCTATAATTCACCCCTCCACTTT.

The genes are TRBV28 and TRBJ2-1; perhaps TRBD1 as D (6 bases). V dropped 7 bases and J dropped 3 bases, with 16 bases sitting between them. The CDR3 has 15 amino acids. CDR1 and CDR2 (germline): MDHEN, SYDVKM. The CDR3 DNA follows: TGTGCCAGCAAGGCCTCAGGGGCCCGCTACAATGAGCAGTTCTTC. As protein: CASKASGARYNEQFF.

The chain has TRBV4-1 and TRBJ1-5, with D possibly being TRBD1 (6 bases). In germline, CDR1 is MGHRA, CDR2 YSYEKL. The V and J ends lost 6 bases and 6 bases respectively, with 18 bases between them. There are 15 residues in the CDR3. CDR3 region: CASSSGHLGAQPQHF. The CDR3 nucleotides are TGCGCCAGCAGTTCGGGACATCTAGGGGCTCAGCCCCAGCATTTT.

This rearrangement joins TRBV2 to TRBJ1-6; D unresolved. V was pared by 5 bases and J by 13 bases, with 12 bases between. From germline, CDR1 is SNHLY and CDR2 FYNNEI. CDR3 length: 12 residues. The CDR3 loop reads CASSINGSPLHF. The CDR3 coding sequence is TGTGCCAGCAGTATTAACGGGAGTCCCCTCCACTTT.

The rearrangement joins TRBV19 to TRBJ2-5; 12 positions agree with TRBD2. With V trimmed by 6 bases and J by 5 bases, 7 bases remained unmatched. Germline CDR1 reads LNHDA; CDR2 reads SQIVND (reference sequence). The CDR3 is made up of 15 amino acids. The CDR3 nucleotides read TGTGCCAGTAGCCTTCTAGCGGGGGGGCACGAGACCCAGTACTTC. Its protein is CASSLLAGGHETQYF. The full variable domain, rest sourced from reference TRBV19 and TRBJ2-5, is DGGITQSPKYLFRKEGQNVTLSCEQNLNHDAMYWYRQDPGQGLRLIYYSQIVNDFQKGDIAEGYSVSREKKESFPLTVTSAQKNPTAFYLCASSLLAGGHETQYFGPGTRLLVL.

This rearrangement joins TRBV6-1 to TRBJ1-2, with TRBD1 matching 9 bases. The CDR3 covers 14 residues. Germline V gene lookup returns CDR1 MNHNS and CDR2 SASEGT. Trimming removed 7 bases from V and 3 bases from J; junction bases left unmatched: 6. CDR3 protein: CASTPTGGDYGYTF. CDR3 in DNA: TGTGCCAGCACCCCAACAGGGGGCGACTATGGCTACACCTTC.

The count of this clone is one. The V gene is TRBV2, the J gene TRBJ2-7; tentatively, D is TRBD2 (6 bases). Germline CDR1 and CDR2: SNHLY and FYNNEI. The CDR3 covers 14 residues. V lost 6 bases and J lost 6, with 18 bases in between. The DNA for the CDR3 is TGTGCCAGCAGCAGACTCCGGGACTCAGCCGAGCAGTACTTC. It encodes CASSRLRDSAEQYF.

The genes are TRBV5-1 and TRBJ2-3; D may be TRBD2 (6 bases). Trimming stripped 0 bases from V and 4 bases from J, with 12 bases between. The germline V gene has CDR1 SGHRS and CDR2 YFSETQ. The CDR3 consists of 15 residues. CDR3 sequence: CASSLGGVDADTQYF. The CDR3 region has the DNA TGCGCCAGCAGCTTGGGCGGGGTCGATGCAGATACGCAGTATTTT.

This sequence joins TRBV19 and TRBJ1-1, with a tentative D call TRBD1 (5 bases). V was clipped by 7 bases and J by 0 bases, with 15 bases between them. The germline V gene encodes CDR1 LNHDA and CDR2 SQIVND (reference sequence). This CDR3 has 15 amino acids. CDR3 sequence: CASIDSRLMNTEAFF. The CDR3 region has the DNA TGTGCCAGTATCGACAGCAGGCTCATGAACACTGAAGCTTTCTTT. The full variable domain, rest sourced from reference TRBV19 and TRBJ1-1, is DGGITQSPKYLFRKEGQNVTLSCEQNLNHDAMYWYRQDPGQGLRLIYYSQIVNDFQKGDIAEGYSVSREKKESFPLTVTSAQKNPTAFYLCASIDSRLMNTEAFFGQGTRLTVV.

The chain recombines TRBV19 with TRBJ2-7; a weak D match, TRBD2 (7 bases). The CDR3 runs 15 residues. V was clipped by 6 bases and J by 3 bases, with 18 bases between them. Germline V CDR1 and CDR2: LNHDA, SQIVND (reference sequence). This CDR3 is CASRPTGGAIYEQYF. For the CDR3, the DNA is TGTGCCAGTAGACCGACGGGGGGCGCCATCTACGAGCAGTACTTC. Drawing the rest from reference TRBV19 and TRBJ2-7, the complete variable domain is DGGITQSPKYLFRKEGQNVTLSCEQNLNHDAMYWYRQDPGQGLRLIYYSQIVNDFQKGDIAEGYSVSREKKESFPLTVTSAQKNPTAFYLCASRPTGGAIYEQYFGPGTRLTVT.